This TCR beta chain was sequenced during a study of blood T cell repertoires in COVID-19. Study-level information: Donors in the United States, Italy and Spain gave samples during acute or convalescent COVID-19. The cDNA or gDNA used as material had been derived from T cells, B-cell-depleted T cells, or PBMCs.

Trimming stripped 7 bases from V and 10 bases from J, with 20 bases between. The CDR3 is 14 amino acids. Germline CDR1 MNHEY, CDR2 SVGAGI. Authors' processing steps: Counts of nucleated cells, estimated from reference gene primer amplification, were obtained. Assay used: immunoSEQ multiplex PCR; TCRdb lists only in-frame clones, some missing. Clonal size and the V and J genes are those of that table, whereas D and trimming came from the DNA. The sample has under 200,000 clones, about 85% seen once. Sequenced input: peripheral blood. This TCR derives from a woman at least 80 years old with acute or convalescent COVID-19. The V gene is TRBV6-5, the J gene TRBJ2-1, with D maybe TRBD2 (5 bases). The CDR3 spells CASILTTVGGEQFF. In nucleotides, the CDR3 is TGTGCCAGCATTCTGACAACGGTCGGCGGGGAGCAGTTCTTC.